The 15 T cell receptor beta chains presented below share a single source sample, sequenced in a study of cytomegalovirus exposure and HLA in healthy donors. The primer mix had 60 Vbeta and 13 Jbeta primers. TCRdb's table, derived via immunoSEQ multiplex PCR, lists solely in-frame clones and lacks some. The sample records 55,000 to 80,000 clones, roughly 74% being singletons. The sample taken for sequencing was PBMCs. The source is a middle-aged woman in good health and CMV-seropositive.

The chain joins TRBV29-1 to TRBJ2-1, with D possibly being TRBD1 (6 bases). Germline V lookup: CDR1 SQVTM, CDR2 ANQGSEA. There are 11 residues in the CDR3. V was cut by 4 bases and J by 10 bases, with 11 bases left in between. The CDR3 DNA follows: TGCAGCGTTGGCCAGGGGAACGAGCAGTTCTTC. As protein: CSVGQGNEQFF.

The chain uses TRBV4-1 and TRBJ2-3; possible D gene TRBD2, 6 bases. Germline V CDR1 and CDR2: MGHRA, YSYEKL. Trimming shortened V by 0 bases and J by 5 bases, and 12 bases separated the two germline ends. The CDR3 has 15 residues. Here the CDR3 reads CASSQDREVRDTQYF. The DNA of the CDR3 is TGCGCCAGCAGCCAAGACAGGGAGGTTAGAGATACGCAGTATTTT.

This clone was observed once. CDR3 coding DNA: TGTGCCAGCAGCTTAGGGGACAGGGGGGGGTCTGGAGAGACCCAGTACTTC. Translated: CASSLGDRGGSGETQYF. V usage is TRBV7-9 and J usage is TRBJ2-5; 11 bases map to TRBD1. Germline values: CDR1 SEHNR, CDR2 FQNEAQ (reference sequence). CDR3 size: 17 residues. V lost 1 base and J lost 4; bases outside the gene matches: 8.

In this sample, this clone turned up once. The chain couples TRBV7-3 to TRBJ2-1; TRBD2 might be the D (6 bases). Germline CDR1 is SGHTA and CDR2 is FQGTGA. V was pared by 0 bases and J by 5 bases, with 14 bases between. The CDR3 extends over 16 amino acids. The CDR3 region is CASSLTRASANNEQFF. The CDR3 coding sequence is TGTGCCAGCAGCTTAACGAGGGCTAGCGCGAACAATGAGCAGTTCTTC.

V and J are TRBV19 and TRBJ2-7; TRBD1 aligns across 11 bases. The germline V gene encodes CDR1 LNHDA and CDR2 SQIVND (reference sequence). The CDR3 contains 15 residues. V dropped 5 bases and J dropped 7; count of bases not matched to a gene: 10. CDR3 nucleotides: TGTGCCAGTAGTCCCTTGCGGACAGGGGGCGATGAGCAGTACTTC. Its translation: CASSPLRTGGDEQYF. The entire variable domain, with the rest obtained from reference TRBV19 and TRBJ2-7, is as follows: DGGITQSPKYLFRKEGQNVTLSCEQNLNHDAMYWYRQDPGQGLRLIYYSQIVNDFQKGDIAEGYSVSREKKESFPLTVTSAQKNPTAFYLCASSPLRTGGDEQYFGPGTRLTVT.

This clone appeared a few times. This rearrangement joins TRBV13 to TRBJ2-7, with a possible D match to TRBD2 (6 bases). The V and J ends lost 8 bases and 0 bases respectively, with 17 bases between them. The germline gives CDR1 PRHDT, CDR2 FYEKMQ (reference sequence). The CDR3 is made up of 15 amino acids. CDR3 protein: CASRRAGENSYEQYF. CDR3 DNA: TGTGCCAGCCGGAGGGCAGGAGAGAACTCCTACGAGCAGTACTTC.

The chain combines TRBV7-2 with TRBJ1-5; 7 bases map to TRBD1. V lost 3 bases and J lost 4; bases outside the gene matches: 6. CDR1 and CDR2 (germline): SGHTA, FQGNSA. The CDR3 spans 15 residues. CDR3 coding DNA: TGTGCCAGCAGCTTGGACAGGAGACTAAATCAGCCCCAGCATTTT. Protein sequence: CASSLDRRLNQPQHF.

The CDR3: CASSSVPDRDYGYTF. The CDR3 DNA follows: TGCGCCAGCAGCTCCGTACCGGACAGGGACTATGGCTACACCTTC. The rearrangement links TRBV5-1 to TRBJ1-2; 8 bases are a match to TRBD1. This CDR3 is built from 15 residues. J lost 3 bases, V lost 3 bases, and 7 bases had no gene match. CDR1 and CDR2 (germline): SGHRS, YFSETQ.

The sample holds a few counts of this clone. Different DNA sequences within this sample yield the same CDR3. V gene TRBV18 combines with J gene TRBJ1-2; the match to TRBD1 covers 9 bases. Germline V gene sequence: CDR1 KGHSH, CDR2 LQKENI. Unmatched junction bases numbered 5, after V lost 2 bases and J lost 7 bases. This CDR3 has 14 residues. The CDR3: CASSPKDRGGGYTF. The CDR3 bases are TGTGCCAGCTCACCAAAGGACAGGGGCGGTGGCTACACCTTC. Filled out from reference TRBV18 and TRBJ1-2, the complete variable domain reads NAGVMQNPRHLVRRRGQEARLRCSPMKGHSHVYWYRQLPEEGLKFMVYLQKENIIDESGMPKERFSAEFPKEGPSILRIQQVVRGDSAAYFCASSPKDRGGGYTFGSGTRLTVV.

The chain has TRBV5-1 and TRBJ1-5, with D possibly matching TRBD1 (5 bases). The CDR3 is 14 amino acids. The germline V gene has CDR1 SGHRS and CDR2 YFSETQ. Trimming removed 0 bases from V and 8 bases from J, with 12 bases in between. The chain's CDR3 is CASSLGTPYEPQHF. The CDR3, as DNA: TGCGCCAGCAGCTTGGGGACACCTTACGAGCCCCAGCATTTT.

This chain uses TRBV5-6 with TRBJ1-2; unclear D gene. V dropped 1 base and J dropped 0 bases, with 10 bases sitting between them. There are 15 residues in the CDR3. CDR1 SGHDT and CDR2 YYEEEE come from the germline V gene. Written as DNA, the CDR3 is TGTGCCAGCAGCTTGTACAGCAGACCTAACTATGGCTACACCTTC. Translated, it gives CASSLYSRPNYGYTF.

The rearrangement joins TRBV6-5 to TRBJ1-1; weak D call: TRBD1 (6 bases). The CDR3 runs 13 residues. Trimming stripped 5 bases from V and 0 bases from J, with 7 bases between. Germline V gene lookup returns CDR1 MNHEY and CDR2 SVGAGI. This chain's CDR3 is CASSGQLNTEAFF. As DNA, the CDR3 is TGTGCCAGCAGTGGACAGTTGAACACTGAAGCTTTCTTT.

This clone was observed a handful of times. For the CDR3, the DNA is TGTGCCAGCACCCCTCAGACTAAGAACACTGAAGCTTTCTTT. Translated, it gives CASTPQTKNTEAFF. The chain employs TRBV7-6 and TRBJ1-1; no clear D. V gave up 7 bases and J gave up 1 base, with 13 bases separating them. The V gene's germline CDR1 is SGHVS and CDR2 FNYEAQ. This CDR3 comprises 14 residues.

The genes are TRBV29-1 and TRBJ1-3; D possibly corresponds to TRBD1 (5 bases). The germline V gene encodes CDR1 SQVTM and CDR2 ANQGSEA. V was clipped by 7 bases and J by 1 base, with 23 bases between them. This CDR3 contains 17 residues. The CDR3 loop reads CSASGAPGELSGNTIYF. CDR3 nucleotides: TGCAGCGCCTCCGGAGCGCCGGGGGAGTTATCTGGAAACACCATATATTTT.

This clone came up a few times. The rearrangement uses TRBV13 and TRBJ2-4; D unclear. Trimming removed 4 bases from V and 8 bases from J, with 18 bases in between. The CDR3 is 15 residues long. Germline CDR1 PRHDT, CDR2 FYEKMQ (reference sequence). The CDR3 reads CASSSETTPKDIQYF. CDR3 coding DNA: TGTGCCAGCAGCTCCGAGACAACCCCTAAAGACATTCAGTACTTC.